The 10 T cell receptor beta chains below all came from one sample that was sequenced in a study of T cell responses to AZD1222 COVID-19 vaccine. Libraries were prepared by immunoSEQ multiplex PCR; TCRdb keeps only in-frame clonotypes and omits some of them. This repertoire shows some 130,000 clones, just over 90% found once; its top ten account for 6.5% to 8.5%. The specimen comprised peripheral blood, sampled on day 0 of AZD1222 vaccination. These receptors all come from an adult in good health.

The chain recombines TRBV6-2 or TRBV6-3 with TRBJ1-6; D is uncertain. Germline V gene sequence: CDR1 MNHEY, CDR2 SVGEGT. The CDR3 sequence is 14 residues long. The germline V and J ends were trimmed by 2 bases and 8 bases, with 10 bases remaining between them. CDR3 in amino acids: CASSYRRQYSPLHF. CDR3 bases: TGTGCCAGCAGTTACAGGAGGCAATATTCACCCCTCCACTTT.

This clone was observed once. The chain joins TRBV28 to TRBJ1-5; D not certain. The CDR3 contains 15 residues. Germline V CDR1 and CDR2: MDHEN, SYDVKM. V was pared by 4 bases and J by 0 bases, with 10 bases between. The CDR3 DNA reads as TGTGCCAGCAGTTCGCCGACATTTAGCAATCAGCCCCAGCATTTT. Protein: CASSSPTFSNQPQHF.

The CDR3 bases are TGTGCCAGCAGTTTGCAGGATTACGAGCAGTACTTC. Protein product: CASSLQDYEQYF. The chain employs TRBV28 and TRBJ2-7; D gene unclear. V gave up 3 bases and J gave up 4 bases, with 7 bases separating them. The CDR3 is 12 amino acids. Germline-derived CDR1 and CDR2 are MDHEN and SYDVKM. The whole variable domain, filled in from reference TRBV28 and TRBJ2-7, reads DVKVTQSSRYLVKRTGEKVFLECVQDMDHENMFWYRQDPGLGLRLIYFSYDVKMKEKGDIPEGYSVSREKKERFSLILESASTNQTSMYLCASSLQDYEQYFGPGTRLTVT.

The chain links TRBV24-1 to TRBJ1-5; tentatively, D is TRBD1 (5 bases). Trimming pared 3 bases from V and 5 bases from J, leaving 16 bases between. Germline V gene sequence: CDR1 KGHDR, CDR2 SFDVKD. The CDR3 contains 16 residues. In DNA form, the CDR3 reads TGTGCCACCAGTGATCCGGGACGGGGGGAGGATCAGCCCCAGCATTTT. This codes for CATSDPGRGEDQPQHF.

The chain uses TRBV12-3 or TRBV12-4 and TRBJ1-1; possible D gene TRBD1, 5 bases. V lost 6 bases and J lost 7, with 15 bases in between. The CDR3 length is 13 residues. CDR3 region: CASSPQVKGEAFF. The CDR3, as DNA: TGTGCCAGCAGCCCACAGGTGAAGGGTGAAGCTTTCTTT.

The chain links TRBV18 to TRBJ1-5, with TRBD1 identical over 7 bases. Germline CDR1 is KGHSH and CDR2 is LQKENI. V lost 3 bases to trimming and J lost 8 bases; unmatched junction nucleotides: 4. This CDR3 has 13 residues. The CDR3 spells CASSPNRGEPQHF. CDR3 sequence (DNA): TGTGCCAGCTCACCGAACAGGGGTGAGCCCCAGCATTTT.

CDR3 sequence: CASSIVAGELFF. Written as DNA, the CDR3 is TGTGCCAGTAGTATAGTAGCCGGGGAGCTGTTTTTT. This chain joins TRBV19 and TRBJ2-2; no clear D. The germline gives CDR1 LNHDA, CDR2 SQIVND (reference sequence). This CDR3 comprises 12 residues. The V end lost 1 base, the J end lost 6 bases, and 3 bases lay between the germline ends.

CDR3 in amino acids: CASSLSWGDRGSGYTF. The CDR3 DNA is TGTGCCAGCAGTTTATCATGGGGGGACAGGGGGTCTGGCTACACCTTC. V and J are TRBV6-5 and TRBJ1-2, with TRBD1 matching over 11 bases. Germline CDR1 is MNHEY and CDR2 is SVGAGI. The CDR3 sequence is 16 residues long. V dropped 4 bases and J dropped 7; count of bases not matched to a gene: 11.

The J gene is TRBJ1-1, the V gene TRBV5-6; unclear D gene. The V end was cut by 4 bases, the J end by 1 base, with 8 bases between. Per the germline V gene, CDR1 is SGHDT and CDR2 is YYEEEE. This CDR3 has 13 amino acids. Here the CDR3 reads CASSHPWNTEAFF. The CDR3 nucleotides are TGTGCCAGCAGCCATCCATGGAACACTGAAGCTTTCTTT.

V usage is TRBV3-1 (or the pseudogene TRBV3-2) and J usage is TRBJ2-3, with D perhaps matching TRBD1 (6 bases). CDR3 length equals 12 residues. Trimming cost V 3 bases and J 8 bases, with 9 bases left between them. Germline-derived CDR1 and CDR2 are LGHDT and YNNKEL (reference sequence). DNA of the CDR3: TGTGCCAGCAGCCAGGGGGCAGGTACGCAGTATTTT. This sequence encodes CASSQGAGTQYF.